This T cell receptor (beta chain) is from a study of cytomegalovirus exposure and HLA in healthy donors. Overall study results and limits: Most subjects had HLA-A and HLA-B alleles reportedly predicted accurately by TCR beta sequences. Exclusion as indistinguishable affected some V segments, including TRBV6-2 and TRBV6-3.

The PCR used 60 Vbeta and 13 Jbeta primers. Some clones are missing from TCRdb's copy, which holds only in-frame ones; the method was immunoSEQ multiplex PCR. The data hold some 150,000 clones, with 70% to 80% observed a single time. The CDR3 consists of 14 residues. The germline gives CDR1 LNHDA, CDR2 SQIVND (reference sequence). V was pared by 7 bases and J by 4 bases, with 6 bases of the junction left unmatched. On this clone itself: The antigen remains unidentified.

The TCR originated in a man in his forties or fifties in good health and CMV-seronegative. What was sequenced was PBMCs. The genes are TRBV19 and TRBJ1-1; 10 bases line up with TRBD1. In DNA form, the CDR3 reads TGTGCCAGTAAGATAGACAGGGGGCCCACTGAAGCTTTCTTT. Encoded protein: CASKIDRGPTEAFF.